This is a list of T cell receptor beta chains from one sample in a study of CD8+ T cells in alopecia areata. Sequencing used immunoSEQ multiplex PCR; TCRdb keeps in-frame clones, though not all of them. There are about 190,000 clones in the sample; around 50% occur only once, and about 12% lies in the top ten. The source material was CD8+ T cells sorted from blood, sampled at week 24, from a patient treated with tofacitinib. The receptors come from a human donor with alopecia areata. CDR3s include the opening cysteine and the closing phenylalanine or tryptophan. The D gene is left open where the match is weak. Clone size is given for some rows only: seen once, a few or many times, or a class if the clone is expanded.

TGCAGCGTTGATGATCAGGGGGGAGGTCAAGAGACCCAGTACTTC	CSVDDQGGGQETQYF	.	.	TRBV29-1	TRBJ2-5
TGTGCCAGCGCGGGCACCGGGGAGCTGTTTTTT	CASAGTGELFF	.	.	TRBV6-5	TRBJ2-2
TGCGCCAGCAGTCCATTTTGGGCTACGCAGTATTTT	CASSPFWATQYF	.	.	TRBV10-2	TRBJ2-3
TGTGCCAGCAGCGTTTTTCCGGCCCGGGACAAAGCCTACGAGCAGTACTTC	CASSVFPARDKAYEQYF	.	few	TRBV7-9	TRBJ2-7
TGCGCCAGCAGCTTGCCGGGGGAGCAGTACTTC	CASSLPGEQYF	.	.	TRBV5-1	TRBJ2-7
TGTGCCAGCAGCTTCCGCGGGCCCTACGAGCAGTACTTC	CASSFRGPYEQYF	.	.	TRBV5-6	TRBJ2-7
TGCAGCGCCTTCAGGGGGGATAATGAAAAACTGTTTTTT	CSAFRGDNEKLFF	TRBD1	few	TRBV29-1	TRBJ1-4
TGCAGCGTATGGACAGCCTCTGGAAACACCATATATTTT	CSVWTASGNTIYF	.	.	TRBV29-1	TRBJ1-3
TGTGCCAGCAGGTCCGGGAGCCTGCAAGAGACCCAGTACTTC	CASRSGSLQETQYF	.	.	TRBV5-6	TRBJ2-5
TGCGCCAGCAGTCACCCGGGACAGGGAGGGAATGAAAAACTGTTTTTT	CASSHPGQGGNEKLFF	TRBD1	few	TRBV23-1	TRBJ1-4
TGTGCCAGCAGCTTAGATTCAGAAAGGATGGAAAAACTGTTTTTT	CASSLDSERMEKLFF	.	.	TRBV7-9	TRBJ1-4
TGTGCCAGCAGCTTCGACAGGAGCTCCTACAATGAGCAGTTCTTC	CASSFDRSSYNEQFF	.	.	TRBV7-9	TRBJ2-1
TGTGCCAGCAGCTTGTTCGGGGTACAGCCCCAGCATTTT	CASSLFGVQPQHF	.	.	TRBV5-6	TRBJ1-5
TGTGCCTGGAGGGTAACATACGAGCAGTACTTC	CAWRVTYEQYF	.	.	TRBV30	TRBJ2-7
TGTGCCAGCAGCCCGGACACTTTCACTGAAGCTTTCTTT	CASSPDTFTEAFF	.	.	TRBV9	TRBJ1-1
TGCAGCGCTGCCAGGGAATCCTACGAGCAGTACTTC	CSAARESYEQYF	.	few	TRBV29-1	TRBJ2-7
TGTGCCAGTAGAGGCAGGGAAGCAGATACGCAGTATTTT	CASRGREADTQYF	.	.	TRBV19	TRBJ2-3